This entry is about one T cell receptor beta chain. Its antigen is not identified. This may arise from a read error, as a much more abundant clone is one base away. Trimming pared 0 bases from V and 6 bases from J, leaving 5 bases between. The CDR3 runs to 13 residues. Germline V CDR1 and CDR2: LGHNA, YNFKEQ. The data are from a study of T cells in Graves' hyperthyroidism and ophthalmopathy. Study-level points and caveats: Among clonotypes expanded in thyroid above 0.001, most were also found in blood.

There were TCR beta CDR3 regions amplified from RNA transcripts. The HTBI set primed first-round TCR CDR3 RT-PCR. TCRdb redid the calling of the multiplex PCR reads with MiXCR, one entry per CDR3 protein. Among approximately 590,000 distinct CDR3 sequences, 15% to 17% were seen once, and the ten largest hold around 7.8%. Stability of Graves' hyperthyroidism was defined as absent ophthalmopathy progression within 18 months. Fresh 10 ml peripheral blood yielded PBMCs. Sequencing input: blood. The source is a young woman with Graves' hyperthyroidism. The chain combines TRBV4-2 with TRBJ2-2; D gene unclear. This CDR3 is CASSQDQAGELFF. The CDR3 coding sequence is TGTGCCAGCAGCCAAGATCAAGCCGGGGAGCTGTTTTTT.